These T cell receptor beta chains were read from a single sample in a study of beta chain features in type 1 diabetes. TCRdb keeps only in-frame clones here, not all; method: immunoSEQ multiplex PCR. This table has just over 450,000 clones, about 30% appearing once. The sample consisted of naive CD4+ T cells from blood. Source of these receptors: a man younger than 35 in good health. Both conserved end residues are part of each CDR3. Each record gives: V gene, D gene, clone size, J gene, CDR3 protein, CDR3 DNA. The D gene is left open where the match is weak. Rows may omit the clone size; those that give it use once, few, many or a size class.

v_gene: TRBV5-1; d_gene: .; abundance: .; j_gene: TRBJ2-3; CDR3aa: CASRPEGADTQYF; CDR3nt: TGCGCCAGCAGGCCGGAGGGTGCAGATACGCAGTATTTT
v_gene: TRBV6-6; d_gene: .; abundance: .; j_gene: TRBJ2-7; CDR3aa: CASSSWGLNEQYF; CDR3nt: TGTGCCAGCAGTTCGTGGGGATTGAACGAGCAGTACTTC
v_gene: TRBV15; d_gene: .; abundance: few; j_gene: TRBJ2-1; CDR3aa: CATSRDAQQFF; CDR3nt: TGTGCCACCAGTAGGGACGCCCAGCAGTTCTTC
v_gene: TRBV10-3; d_gene: .; abundance: few; j_gene: TRBJ2-3; CDR3aa: CAIDGTTDTQYF; CDR3nt: TGTGCCATTGACGGTACCACAGATACGCAGTATTTT
v_gene: TRBV7-2; d_gene: .; abundance: .; j_gene: TRBJ2-6; CDR3aa: CASSLVVSGANVLTF; CDR3nt: TGTGCCAGCAGCCTCGTGGTGTCTGGGGCCAACGTCCTGACTTTC
v_gene: TRBV29-1; d_gene: .; abundance: few; j_gene: TRBJ2-5; CDR3aa: CSGRTVQETQYF; CDR3nt: TGCAGCGGCCGGACGGTTCAAGAGACCCAGTACTTC
v_gene: TRBV7-9; d_gene: .; abundance: .; j_gene: TRBJ1-1; CDR3aa: CASSFDSWSMNTEAFF; CDR3nt: TGTGCCAGCAGCTTTGATAGCTGGTCTATGAACACTGAAGCTTTCTTT
v_gene: TRBV29-1; d_gene: .; abundance: .; j_gene: TRBJ2-7; CDR3aa: CSAKAVLTYEQYF; CDR3nt: TGCAGCGCAAAAGCGGTCCTAACCTACGAGCAGTACTTC
v_gene: TRBV7-2; d_gene: .; abundance: few; j_gene: TRBJ2-1; CDR3aa: CASSTGTAGDEQFF; CDR3nt: TGTGCCAGCAGCACAGGGACAGCGGGGGATGAGCAGTTCTTC
v_gene: TRBV7-9; d_gene: .; abundance: .; j_gene: TRBJ2-7; CDR3aa: CASSGRAAREQYF; CDR3nt: TGTGCCAGCAGCGGCAGGGCGGCGCGGGAGCAGTACTTC
v_gene: TRBV29-1; d_gene: TRBD1; abundance: .; j_gene: TRBJ2-7; CDR3aa: CSVRTGGLSYEQYF; CDR3nt: TGCAGCGTGCGGACAGGGGGCTTGTCCTACGAGCAGTACTTC
v_gene: TRBV30; d_gene: .; abundance: .; j_gene: TRBJ2-5; CDR3aa: CAWSVQRQETQYF; CDR3nt: TGTGCCTGGAGTGTTCAACGCCAAGAGACCCAGTACTTC
v_gene: TRBV29-1; d_gene: .; abundance: few; j_gene: TRBJ2-2; CDR3aa: CSVEDRRITGELFF; CDR3nt: TGCAGCGTTGAAGATAGGAGGATCACCGGGGAGCTGTTTTTT
v_gene: TRBV10-3; d_gene: TRBD1; abundance: few; j_gene: TRBJ2-4; CDR3aa: CAISAQGSGKNIQYF; CDR3nt: TGTGCCATCAGTGCACAGGGGAGTGGCAAAAACATTCAGTACTTC
v_gene: TRBV7-2; d_gene: TRBD2; abundance: few; j_gene: TRBJ2-1; CDR3aa: CASSFSGRISYNEQFF; CDR3nt: TGTGCCAGCAGCTTTAGCGGGAGGATCTCCTACAATGAGCAGTTCTTC
v_gene: TRBV29-1; d_gene: TRBD1; abundance: .; j_gene: TRBJ1-2; CDR3aa: CSVGDRVYGYTF; CDR3nt: TGCAGCGTGGGGGACAGGGTCTATGGCTACACCTTC
v_gene: TRBV10-3; d_gene: .; abundance: few; j_gene: TRBJ1-2; CDR3aa: CAISESGQGGLHGYTF; CDR3nt: TGTGCCATCAGTGAGTCGGGTCAGGGAGGTCTCCATGGCTACACCTTC
v_gene: TRBV5-6; d_gene: .; abundance: few; j_gene: TRBJ1-2; CDR3aa: CASSLERNYGYTF; CDR3nt: TGTGCCAGCAGCTTGGAACGTAACTATGGCTACACCTTC
v_gene: TRBV7-2; d_gene: TRBD2; abundance: .; j_gene: TRBJ2-7; CDR3aa: CASSRGLARSYEQYF; CDR3nt: TGTGCCAGCAGCCGAGGACTAGCGCGATCCTACGAGCAGTACTTC